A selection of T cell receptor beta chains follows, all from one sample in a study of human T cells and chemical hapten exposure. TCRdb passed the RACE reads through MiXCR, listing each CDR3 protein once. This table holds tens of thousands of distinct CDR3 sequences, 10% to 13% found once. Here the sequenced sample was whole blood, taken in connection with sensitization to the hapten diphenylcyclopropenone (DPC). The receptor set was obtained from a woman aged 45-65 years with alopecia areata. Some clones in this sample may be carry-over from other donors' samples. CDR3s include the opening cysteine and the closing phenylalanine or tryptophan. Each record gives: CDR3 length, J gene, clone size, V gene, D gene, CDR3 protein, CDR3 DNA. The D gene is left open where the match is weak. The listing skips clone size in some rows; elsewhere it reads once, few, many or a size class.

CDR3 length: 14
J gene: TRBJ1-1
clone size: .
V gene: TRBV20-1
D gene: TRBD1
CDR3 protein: CSARERGRETEAFF
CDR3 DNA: TGCAGTGCTAGAGAAAGGGGGCGAGAGACTGAAGCTTTCTTT

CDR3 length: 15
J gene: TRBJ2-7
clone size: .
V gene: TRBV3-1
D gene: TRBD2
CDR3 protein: CASSQETSGRSEQYF
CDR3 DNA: TGTGCCAGCAGCCAGGAGACTAGCGGGAGAAGCGAGCAGTACTTC

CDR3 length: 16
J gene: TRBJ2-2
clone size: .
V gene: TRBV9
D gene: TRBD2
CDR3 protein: CASSVGGGRAPGELFF
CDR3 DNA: TGTGCCAGCAGCGTAGGTGGCGGGAGGGCCCCCGGGGAGCTGTTTTTT

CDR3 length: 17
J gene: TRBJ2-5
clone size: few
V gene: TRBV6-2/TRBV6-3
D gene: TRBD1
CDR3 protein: CASSYSMVGTGKETQYF
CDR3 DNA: TGTGCCAGCAGTTACTCGATGGTCGGGACAGGGAAAGAGACCCAGTACTTC

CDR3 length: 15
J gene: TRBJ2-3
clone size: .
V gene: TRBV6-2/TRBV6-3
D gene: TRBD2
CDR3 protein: CASSPLREGRDTQYF
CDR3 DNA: TGTGCCAGCAGTCCCCTGAGGGAGGGCCGTGATACGCAGTATTTT

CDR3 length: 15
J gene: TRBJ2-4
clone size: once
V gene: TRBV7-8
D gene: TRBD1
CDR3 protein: CASSLDGDRGNIQYF
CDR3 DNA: TGTGCCAGCAGCTTAGACGGGGACAGGGGGAACATTCAGTACTTC

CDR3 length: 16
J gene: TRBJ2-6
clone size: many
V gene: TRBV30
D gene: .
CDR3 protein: CAWGRGKNSGANVLTF
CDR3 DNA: TGTGCCTGGGGACGGGGCAAGAATTCTGGGGCCAACGTCCTGACTTTC

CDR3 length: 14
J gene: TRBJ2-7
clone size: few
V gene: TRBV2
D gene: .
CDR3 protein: CASRFGAESYEQYF
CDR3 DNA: TGTGCCAGCAGGTTCGGGGCGGAATCCTACGAGCAGTACTTC

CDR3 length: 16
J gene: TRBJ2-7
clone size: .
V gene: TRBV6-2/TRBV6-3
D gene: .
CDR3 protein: CASRDTALSFTYEQYF
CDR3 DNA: TGTGCCAGCAGGGATACAGCGCTTTCATTCACCTACGAGCAGTACTTC

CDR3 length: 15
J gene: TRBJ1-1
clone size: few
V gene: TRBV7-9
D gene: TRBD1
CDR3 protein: CASSPGTGFNTEAFF
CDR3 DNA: TGTGCCAGCAGCCCGGGGACAGGTTTCAACACTGAAGCTTTCTTT

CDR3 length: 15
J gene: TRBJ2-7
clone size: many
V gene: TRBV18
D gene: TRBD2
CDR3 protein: CASSPGLATFYEQYF
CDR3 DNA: TGTGCCAGCTCACCGGGACTAGCGACGTTCTACGAGCAGTACTTC

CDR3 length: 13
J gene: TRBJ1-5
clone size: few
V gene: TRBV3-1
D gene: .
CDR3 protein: CASSQDPRQPQHF
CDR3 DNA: TGTGCCAGCAGCCAAGATCCCCGACAGCCCCAGCATTTT

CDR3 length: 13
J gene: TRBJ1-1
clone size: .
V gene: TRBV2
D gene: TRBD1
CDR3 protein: CASSEWGQGKAFF
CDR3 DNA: TGTGCCAGCAGTGAATGGGGACAGGGGAAGGCTTTCTTT

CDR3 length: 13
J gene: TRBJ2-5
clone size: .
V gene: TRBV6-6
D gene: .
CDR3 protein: CATSRQLQETQYF
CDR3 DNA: TGTGCCACTTCCCGACAGCTCCAAGAGACCCAGTACTTC

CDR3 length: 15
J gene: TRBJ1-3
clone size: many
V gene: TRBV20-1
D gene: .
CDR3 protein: CSARDPVSAGNTIYF
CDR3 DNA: TGCAGTGCTAGAGATCCGGTCTCGGCTGGAAACACCATATATTTT

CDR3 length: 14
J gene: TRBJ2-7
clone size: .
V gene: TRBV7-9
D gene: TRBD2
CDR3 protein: CASSPQTSGYEQYF
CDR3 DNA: TGTGCCAGCAGCCCCCAGACTAGCGGCTACGAGCAGTACTTC

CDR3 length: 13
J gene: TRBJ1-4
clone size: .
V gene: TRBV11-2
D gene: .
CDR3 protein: CASSLRSLSRLFF
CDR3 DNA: TGTGCCAGCAGCTTAAGGTCCCTCAGTCGGCTGTTTTTT

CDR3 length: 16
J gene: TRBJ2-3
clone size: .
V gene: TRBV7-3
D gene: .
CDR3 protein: CASSLMATIAQDTQYF
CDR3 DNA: TGTGCCAGCAGCTTAATGGCAACAATTGCACAAGATACGCAGTATTTT

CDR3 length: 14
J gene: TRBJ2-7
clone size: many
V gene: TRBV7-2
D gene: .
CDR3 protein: CASSLAERLREQYF
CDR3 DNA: TGTGCCAGCAGCTTAGCGGAGCGACTACGAGAGCAGTACTTC

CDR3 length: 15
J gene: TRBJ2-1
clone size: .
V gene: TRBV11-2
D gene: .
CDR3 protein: CASSLRGEFANEQFF
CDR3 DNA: TGTGCCAGCAGCTTAAGGGGGGAATTCGCCAATGAGCAGTTCTTC

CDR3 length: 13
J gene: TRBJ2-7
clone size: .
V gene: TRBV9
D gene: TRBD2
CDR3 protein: CASSGASGYEQYF
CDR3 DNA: TGTGCCAGCAGCGGGGCTAGCGGCTACGAGCAGTACTTC

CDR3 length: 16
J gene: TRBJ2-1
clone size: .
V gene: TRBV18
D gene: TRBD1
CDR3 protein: CASSVNRDRTYNEQFF
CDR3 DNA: TGTGCCAGCTCTGTTAACCGGGACAGAACCTACAATGAGCAGTTCTTC

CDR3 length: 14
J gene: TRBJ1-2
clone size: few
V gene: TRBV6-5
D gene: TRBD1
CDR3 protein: CASRRQGPNYGYTF
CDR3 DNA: TGTGCCAGCAGGAGACAGGGCCCCAACTATGGCTACACCTTC

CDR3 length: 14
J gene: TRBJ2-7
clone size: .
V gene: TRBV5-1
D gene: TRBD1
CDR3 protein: CASSTRQGSHEQYF
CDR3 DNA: TGCGCCAGCAGCACCCGACAGGGGAGCCACGAGCAGTACTTC

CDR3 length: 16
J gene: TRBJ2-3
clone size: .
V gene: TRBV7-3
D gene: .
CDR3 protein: CASSPQGPGRTDTQYF
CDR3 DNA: TGTGCCAGCAGCCCTCAGGGCCCAGGCCGGACAGATACGCAGTATTTT

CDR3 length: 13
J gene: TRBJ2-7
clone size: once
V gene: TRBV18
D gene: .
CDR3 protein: CASLPGPSYEQYF
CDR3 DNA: TGTGCCAGCTTACCGGGGCCCTCCTACGAGCAGTACTTC

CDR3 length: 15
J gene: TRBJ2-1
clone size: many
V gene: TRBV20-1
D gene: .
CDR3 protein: CSAYRGGGTYNEQFF
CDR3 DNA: TGCAGTGCATACAGGGGGGGAGGAACCTACAATGAGCAGTTCTTC

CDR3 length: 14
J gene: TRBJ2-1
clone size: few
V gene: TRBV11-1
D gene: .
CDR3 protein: CASSPDSSYNEQFF
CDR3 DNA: TGTGCCAGCAGCCCGGACAGCTCCTACAATGAGCAGTTCTTC

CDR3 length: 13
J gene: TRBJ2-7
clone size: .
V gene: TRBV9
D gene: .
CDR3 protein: CASSVALTREQYF
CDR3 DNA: TGTGCCAGCAGCGTAGCTCTGACCCGGGAGCAGTACTTC

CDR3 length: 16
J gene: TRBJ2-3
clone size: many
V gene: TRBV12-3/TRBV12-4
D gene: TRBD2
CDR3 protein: CASSLLPGLAGDTQYF
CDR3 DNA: TGTGCCAGCAGTCTGCTACCGGGACTAGCGGGAGATACGCAGTATTTT

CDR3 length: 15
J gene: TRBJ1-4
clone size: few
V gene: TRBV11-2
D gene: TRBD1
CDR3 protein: CASSRQGAVNEKLFF
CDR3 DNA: TGTGCCAGCAGCCGCCAGGGGGCGGTAAATGAAAAACTGTTTTTT

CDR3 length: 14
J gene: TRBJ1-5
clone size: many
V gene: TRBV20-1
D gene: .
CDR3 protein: CSATSPGPNQPQHF
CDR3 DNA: TGCAGTGCTACTTCTCCCGGACCCAATCAGCCCCAGCATTTT

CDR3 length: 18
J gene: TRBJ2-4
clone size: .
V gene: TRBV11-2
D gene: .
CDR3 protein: CASSFRAQQGIAKNIQYF
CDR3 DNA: TGTGCCAGCAGCTTCAGGGCCCAGCAGGGGATAGCCAAAAACATTCAGTACTTC

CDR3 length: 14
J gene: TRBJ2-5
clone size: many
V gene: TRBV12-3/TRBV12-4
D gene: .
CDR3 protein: CASSFGGAQETQYF
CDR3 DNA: TGTGCCAGCAGTTTCGGAGGGGCCCAGGAGACCCAGTACTTC

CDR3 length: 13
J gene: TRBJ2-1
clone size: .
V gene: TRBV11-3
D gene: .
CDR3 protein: CASSRDGRNEQFF
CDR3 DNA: TGTGCCAGCAGCAGGGACGGCCGCAATGAGCAGTTCTTC

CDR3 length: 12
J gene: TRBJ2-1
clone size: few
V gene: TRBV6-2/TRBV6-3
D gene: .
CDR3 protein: CASSPQGPEQFF
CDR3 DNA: TGTGCCAGCAGTCCCCAGGGGCCCGAGCAGTTCTTC

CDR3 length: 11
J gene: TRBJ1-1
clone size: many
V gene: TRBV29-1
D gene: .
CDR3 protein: CSVTGHTEAFF
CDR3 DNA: TGCAGCGTGACAGGTCACACTGAAGCTTTCTTT

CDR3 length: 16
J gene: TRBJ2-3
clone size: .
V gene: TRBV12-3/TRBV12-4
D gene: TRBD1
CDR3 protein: CASAKGVDRATDTQYF
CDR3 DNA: TGTGCCAGCGCTAAGGGGGTGGACAGGGCCACAGATACGCAGTATTTT

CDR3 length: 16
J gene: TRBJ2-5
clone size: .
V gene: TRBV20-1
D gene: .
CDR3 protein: CSAIVGPTGGQETQYF
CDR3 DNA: TGCAGTGCCATTGTGGGGCCAACGGGCGGCCAAGAGACCCAGTACTTC

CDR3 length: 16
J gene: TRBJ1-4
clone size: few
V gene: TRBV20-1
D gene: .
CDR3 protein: CSARTIGQRTNEKLFF
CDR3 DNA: TGCAGTGCTAGGACCATAGGACAGCGGACTAATGAAAAACTGTTTTTT

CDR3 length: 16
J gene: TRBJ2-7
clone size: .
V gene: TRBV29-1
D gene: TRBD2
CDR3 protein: CSVAGLAGVLAYEQYF
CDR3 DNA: TGCAGCGTAGCGGGACTAGCGGGAGTATTAGCGTACGAGCAGTACTTC

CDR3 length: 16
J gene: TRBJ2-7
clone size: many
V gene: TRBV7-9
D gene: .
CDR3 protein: CASSALDTDGSYEQYF
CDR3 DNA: TGTGCCAGCAGCGCCCTAGACACGGACGGATCTTACGAGCAGTACTTC

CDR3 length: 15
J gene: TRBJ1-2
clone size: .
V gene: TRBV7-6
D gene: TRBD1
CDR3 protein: CASSPSGQGWGGYTF
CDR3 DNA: TGTGCCAGCAGCCCATCGGGACAGGGCTGGGGAGGCTACACCTTC

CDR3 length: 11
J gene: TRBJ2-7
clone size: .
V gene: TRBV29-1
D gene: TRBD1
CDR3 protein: CSVAGGYEQYF
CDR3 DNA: TGCAGCGTTGCAGGGGGCTACGAGCAGTACTTC

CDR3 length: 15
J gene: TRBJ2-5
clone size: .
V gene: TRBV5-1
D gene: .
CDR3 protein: CASSLAQGRGETQYF
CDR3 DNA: TGCGCCAGCAGCTTGGCACAGGGGAGGGGAGAGACCCAGTACTTC

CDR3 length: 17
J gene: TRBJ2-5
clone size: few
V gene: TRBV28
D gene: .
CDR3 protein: CASSHIQGPPYQETQYF
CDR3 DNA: TGTGCCAGCAGCCACATCCAGGGGCCACCGTACCAAGAGACCCAGTACTTC

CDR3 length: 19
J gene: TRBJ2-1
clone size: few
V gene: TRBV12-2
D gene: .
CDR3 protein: CASRCHRPGHPSVHNEQFF
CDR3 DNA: TGTGCAAGTCGCTGTCACCGCCCGGGCCATCCAAGCGTCCACAATGAGCAGTTCTTC

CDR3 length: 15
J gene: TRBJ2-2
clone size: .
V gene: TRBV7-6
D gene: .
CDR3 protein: CASSPGTVHTGELFF
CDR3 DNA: TGTGCCAGCAGCCCGGGGACGGTCCACACCGGGGAGCTGTTTTTT

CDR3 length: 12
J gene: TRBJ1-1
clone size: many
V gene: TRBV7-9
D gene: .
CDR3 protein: CASSVRPPEAFF
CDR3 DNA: TGTGCCAGCAGCGTAAGACCTCCAGAAGCTTTCTTT

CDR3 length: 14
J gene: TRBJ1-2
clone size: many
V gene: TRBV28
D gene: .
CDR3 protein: CASGGGSGNYGYTF
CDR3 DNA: TGTGCCAGCGGGGGTGGGTCAGGAAACTATGGCTACACCTTC

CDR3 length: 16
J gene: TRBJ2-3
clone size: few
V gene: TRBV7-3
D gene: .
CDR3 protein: CASRLSPEFPPDTQYF
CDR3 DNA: TGTGCCAGCAGACTATCCCCCGAATTTCCCCCGGATACGCAGTATTTT

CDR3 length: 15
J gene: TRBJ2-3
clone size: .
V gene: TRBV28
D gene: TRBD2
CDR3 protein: CASSAAGLFTDTQYF
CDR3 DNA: TGTGCCAGCAGTGCAGCGGGGCTATTCACAGATACGCAGTATTTT

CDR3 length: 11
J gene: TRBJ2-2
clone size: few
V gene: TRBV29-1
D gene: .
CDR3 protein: CSASNTGELFF
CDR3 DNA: TGCAGCGCCAGTAACACCGGGGAGCTGTTTTTT

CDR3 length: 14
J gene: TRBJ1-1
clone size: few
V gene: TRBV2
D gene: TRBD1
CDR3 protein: CASSRTGVNTEAFF
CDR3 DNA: TGTGCCAGCAGTCGGACAGGGGTGAACACTGAAGCTTTCTTT